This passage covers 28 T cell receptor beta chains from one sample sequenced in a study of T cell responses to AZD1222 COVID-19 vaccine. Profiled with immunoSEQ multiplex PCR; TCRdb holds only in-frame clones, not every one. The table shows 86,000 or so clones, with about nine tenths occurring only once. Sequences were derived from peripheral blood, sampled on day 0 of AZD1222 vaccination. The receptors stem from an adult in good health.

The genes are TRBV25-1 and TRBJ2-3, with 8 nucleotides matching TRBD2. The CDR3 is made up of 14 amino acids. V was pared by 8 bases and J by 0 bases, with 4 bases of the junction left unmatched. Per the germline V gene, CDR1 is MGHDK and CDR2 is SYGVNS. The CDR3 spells CASALAASTDTQYF. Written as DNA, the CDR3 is TGTGCCAGCGCACTAGCGGCTAGCACAGATACGCAGTATTTT.

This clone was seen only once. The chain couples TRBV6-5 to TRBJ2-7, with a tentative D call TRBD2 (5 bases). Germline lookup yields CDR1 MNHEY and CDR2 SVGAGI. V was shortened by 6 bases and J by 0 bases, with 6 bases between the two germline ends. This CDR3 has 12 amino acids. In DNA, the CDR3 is TGTGCCAGCAGGGGGAGCTCCTACGAGCAGTACTTC. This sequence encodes CASRGSSYEQYF.

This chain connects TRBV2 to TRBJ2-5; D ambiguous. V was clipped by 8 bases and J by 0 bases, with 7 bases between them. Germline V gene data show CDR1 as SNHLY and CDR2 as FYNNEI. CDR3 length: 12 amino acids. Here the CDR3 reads CASDRDQETQYF. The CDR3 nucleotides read TGTGCCAGCGACCGGGACCAAGAGACCCAGTACTTC.

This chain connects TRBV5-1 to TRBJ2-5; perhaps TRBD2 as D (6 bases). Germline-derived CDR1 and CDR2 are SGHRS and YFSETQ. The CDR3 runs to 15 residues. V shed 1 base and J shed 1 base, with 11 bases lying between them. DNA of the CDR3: TGCGCCAGCAGCTTGTCGGGCGGGATCCAAGAGACCCAGTACTTC. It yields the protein CASSLSGGIQETQYF.

Written as DNA, the CDR3 is TGCGCCAGCAGCCCCGGGACAGTGAATTCACCCCTCCACTTT. It yields the protein CASSPGTVNSPLHF. This sequence joins TRBV10-2 and TRBJ1-6; 7 bases line up with TRBD1. The germline CDR1 and CDR2 sequences are WSHSY and SAAADI. With V trimmed by 6 bases and J by 7 bases, 6 bases remained unmatched. CDR3 length equals 14 residues.

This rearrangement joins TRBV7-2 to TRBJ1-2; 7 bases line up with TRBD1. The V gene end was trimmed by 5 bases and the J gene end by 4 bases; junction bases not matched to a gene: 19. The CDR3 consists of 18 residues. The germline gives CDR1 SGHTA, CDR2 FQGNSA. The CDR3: CASSPSVLTGAGSYGYTF. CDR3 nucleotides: TGTGCCAGCAGCCCCAGCGTGTTAACAGGGGCTGGATCCTATGGCTACACCTTC. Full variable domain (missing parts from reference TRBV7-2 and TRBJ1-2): GAGVSQSPSNKVTEKGKDVELRCDPISGHTALYWYRQSLGQGLEFLIYFQGNSAPDKSGLPSDRFSAERTGGSVSTLTIQRTQQEDSAVYLCASSPSVLTGAGSYGYTFGSGTRLTVV.

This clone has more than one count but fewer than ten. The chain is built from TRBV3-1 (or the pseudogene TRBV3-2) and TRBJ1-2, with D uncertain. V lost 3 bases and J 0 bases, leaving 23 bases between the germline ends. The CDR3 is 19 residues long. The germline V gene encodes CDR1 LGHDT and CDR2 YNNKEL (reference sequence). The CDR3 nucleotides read TGTGCCAGCAGCCACAGAATCGGGCGTTTGTCTAATTCTAACTATGGCTACACCTTC. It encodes CASSHRIGRLSNSNYGYTF.

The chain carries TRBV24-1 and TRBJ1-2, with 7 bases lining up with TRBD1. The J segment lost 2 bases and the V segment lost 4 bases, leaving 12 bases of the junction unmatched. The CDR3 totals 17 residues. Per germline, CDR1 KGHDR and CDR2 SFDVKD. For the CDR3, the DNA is TGTGCCACCAGTGACCACCGGGACAGAAGACAAAACTATGGCTACACCTTC. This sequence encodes CATSDHRDRRQNYGYTF.

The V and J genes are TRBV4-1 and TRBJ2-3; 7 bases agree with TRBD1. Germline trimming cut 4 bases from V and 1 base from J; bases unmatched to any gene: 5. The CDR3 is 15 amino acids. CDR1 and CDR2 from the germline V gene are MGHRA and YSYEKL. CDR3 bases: TGCGCCAGCAGCCGTTCAGGGGGAGGCACAGATACGCAGTATTTT. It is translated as CASSRSGGGTDTQYF.

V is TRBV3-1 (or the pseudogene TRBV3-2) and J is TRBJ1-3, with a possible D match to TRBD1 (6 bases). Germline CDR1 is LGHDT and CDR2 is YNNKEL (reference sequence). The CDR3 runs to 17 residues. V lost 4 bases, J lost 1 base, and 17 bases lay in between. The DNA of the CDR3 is TGTGCCAGCAGCCGGACGGGGGCCGCACGTTCTGGAAACACCATATATTTT. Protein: CASSRTGAARSGNTIYF.

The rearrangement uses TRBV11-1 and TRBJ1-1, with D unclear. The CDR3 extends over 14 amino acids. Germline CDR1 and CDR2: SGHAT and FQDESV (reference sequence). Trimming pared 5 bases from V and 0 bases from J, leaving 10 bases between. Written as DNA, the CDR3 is TGTGCCAGCAGCCCCGACCCCTTGAACACTGAAGCTTTCTTT. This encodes CASSPDPLNTEAFF.

This CDR3 is CASSGNRVRNSPLHF. CDR3 coding DNA: TGTGCCAGCAGCGGTAACAGGGTCCGCAATTCACCCCTCCACTTT. The V gene is TRBV7-2, the J gene TRBJ1-6; TRBD1 is a possible D gene (6 bases). With 5 bases removed from V and 7 bases from J, the gap between germline ends came to 15 bases. Germline values: CDR1 SGHTA, CDR2 FQGNSA. The CDR3 is 15 residues long. Complete variable domain (other parts from reference TRBV7-2 and TRBJ1-6): GAGVSQSPSNKVTEKGKDVELRCDPISGHTALYWYRQSLGQGLEFLIYFQGNSAPDKSGLPSDRFSAERTGGSVSTLTIQRTQQEDSAVYLCASSGNRVRNSPLHFGNGTRLTVT.

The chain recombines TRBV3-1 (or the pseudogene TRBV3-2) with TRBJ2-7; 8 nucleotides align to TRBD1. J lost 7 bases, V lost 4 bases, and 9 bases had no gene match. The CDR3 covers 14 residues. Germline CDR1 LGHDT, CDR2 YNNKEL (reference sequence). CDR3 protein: CASSPSRQGSEQYF. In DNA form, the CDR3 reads TGTGCCAGCAGCCCCTCCCGACAGGGGAGTGAGCAGTACTTC.

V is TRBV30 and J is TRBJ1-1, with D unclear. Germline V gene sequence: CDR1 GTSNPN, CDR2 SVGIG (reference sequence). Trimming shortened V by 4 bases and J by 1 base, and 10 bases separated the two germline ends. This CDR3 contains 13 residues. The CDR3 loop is CAWTMPWNTEAFF. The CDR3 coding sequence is TGTGCCTGGACAATGCCGTGGAACACTGAAGCTTTCTTT.

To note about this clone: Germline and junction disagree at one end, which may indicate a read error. CDR3 bases: TGTGCCAGCAGCGCCACCCCCGGGACGCAGCTGAAGTTT. Translation: CASSATPGTQLKF. This chain connects TRBV9 to TRBJ2-3; perhaps D is TRBD1 or TRBD2 (5 bases each). Looked up from germline, CDR1 is SGDLS and CDR2 is YYNGEE. The CDR3 runs 13 residues.

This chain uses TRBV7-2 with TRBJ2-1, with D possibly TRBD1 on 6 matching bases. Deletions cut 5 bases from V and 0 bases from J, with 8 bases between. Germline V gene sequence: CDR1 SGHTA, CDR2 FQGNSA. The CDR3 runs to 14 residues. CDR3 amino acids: CASSPDSSYNEQFF. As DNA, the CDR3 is TGTGCCAGCAGCCCGGACAGCTCCTACAATGAGCAGTTCTTC.

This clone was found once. CDR3 region: CASSQGTRGTNEKLFF. DNA for the CDR3: TGCGCCAGCAGCCAAGGTACAAGGGGAACTAATGAAAAACTGTTTTTT. This chain connects TRBV4-3 to TRBJ1-4; D may be TRBD1 (5 bases). The CDR3 runs 16 residues. Trimming left V 1 base short and J 1 base short, with 10 bases between. Germline lookup yields CDR1 LGHNA and CDR2 YSLEER.

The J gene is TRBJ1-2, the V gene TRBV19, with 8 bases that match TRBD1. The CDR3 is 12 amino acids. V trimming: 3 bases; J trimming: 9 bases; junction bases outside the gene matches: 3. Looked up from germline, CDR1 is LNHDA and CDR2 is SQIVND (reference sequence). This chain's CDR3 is CASSITGGRYTF. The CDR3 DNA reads TGTGCCAGTAGTATTACAGGGGGTCGCTACACCTTC. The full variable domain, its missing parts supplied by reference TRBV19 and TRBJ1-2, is DGGITQSPKYLFRKEGQNVTLSCEQNLNHDAMYWYRQDPGQGLRLIYYSQIVNDFQKGDIAEGYSVSREKKESFPLTVTSAQKNPTAFYLCASSITGGRYTFGSGTRLTVV.

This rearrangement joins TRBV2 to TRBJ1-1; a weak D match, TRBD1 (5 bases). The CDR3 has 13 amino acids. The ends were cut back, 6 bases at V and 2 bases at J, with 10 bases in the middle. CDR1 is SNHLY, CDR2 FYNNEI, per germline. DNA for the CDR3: TGTGCCAGCAGAAGGGGATCTAACACTGAAGCTTTCTTT. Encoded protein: CASRRGSNTEAFF.

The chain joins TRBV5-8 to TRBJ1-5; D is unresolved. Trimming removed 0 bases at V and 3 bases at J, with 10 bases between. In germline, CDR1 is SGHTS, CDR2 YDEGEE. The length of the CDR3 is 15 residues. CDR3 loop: CASSLAGRINQPQHF. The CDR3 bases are TGTGCCAGCAGCTTGGCAGGACGGATCAATCAGCCCCAGCATTTT.

CDR3 nucleotide sequence: TGTGCCAGTAGTACCCGGGTTACTAGAAACTATGGCTACACCTTC. Translating it yields CASSTRVTRNYGYTF. The V call is TRBV19, the J call TRBJ1-2; D not resolved. The CDR3 totals 15 residues. CDR1 is LNHDA and CDR2 is SQIVND in the germline V gene (reference sequence). Trimming took off 4 bases at V and 2 bases at J, with 14 bases between the two ends.

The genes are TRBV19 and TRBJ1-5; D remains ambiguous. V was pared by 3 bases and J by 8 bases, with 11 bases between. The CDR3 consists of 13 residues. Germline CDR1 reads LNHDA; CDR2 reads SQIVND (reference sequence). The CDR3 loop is CASSIGPAEPQHF. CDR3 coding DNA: TGTGCCAGTAGTATCGGCCCCGCCGAGCCCCAGCATTTT. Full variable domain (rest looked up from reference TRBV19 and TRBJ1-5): DGGITQSPKYLFRKEGQNVTLSCEQNLNHDAMYWYRQDPGQGLRLIYYSQIVNDFQKGDIAEGYSVSREKKESFPLTVTSAQKNPTAFYLCASSIGPAEPQHFGDGTRLSIL.

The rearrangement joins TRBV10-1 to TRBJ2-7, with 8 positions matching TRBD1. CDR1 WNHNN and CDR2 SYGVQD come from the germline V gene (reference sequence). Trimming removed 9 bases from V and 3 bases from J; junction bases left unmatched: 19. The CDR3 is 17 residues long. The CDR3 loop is CASKSRQGLSAGYEQYF. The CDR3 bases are TGCGCCAGTAAAAGCAGACAGGGGCTTAGCGCGGGCTACGAGCAGTACTTC.

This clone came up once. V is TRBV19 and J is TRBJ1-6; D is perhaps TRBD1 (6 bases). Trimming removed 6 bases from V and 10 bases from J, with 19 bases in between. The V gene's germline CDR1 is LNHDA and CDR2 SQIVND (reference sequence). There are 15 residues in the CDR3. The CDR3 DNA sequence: TGTGCCAGTAGCCAACAAACAGGGTTAGAGTCACCCCTCCACTTT. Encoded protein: CASSQQTGLESPLHF.

As DNA, the CDR3 is TGTGCCAGCAGCTTAGCGGCGGGACTAGCGGGAGGAATCCCTAGCACAGATACGCAGTATTTT. It specifies CASSLAAGLAGGIPSTDTQYF. This chain links TRBV7-2 with TRBJ2-3; 15 bases line up with TRBD2. Germline lookup yields CDR1 SGHTA and CDR2 FQGNSA. Trimming took 0 bases from V and 0 from J; bases not matched to a gene: 10. This CDR3 is 21 amino acids long.

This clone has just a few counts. CDR3 sequence: CASSEDSNNEQFF. The CDR3 DNA follows: TGTGCCAGCAGTGAGGACAGTAACAATGAGCAGTTCTTC. The J gene is TRBJ2-1, the V gene TRBV6-1, with D possibly being TRBD1 (6 bases). Germline assignment: CDR1 MNHNS and CDR2 SASEGT. Trimming took 3 bases from V and 5 from J, leaving 8 bases between them. The CDR3 length is 13 residues.

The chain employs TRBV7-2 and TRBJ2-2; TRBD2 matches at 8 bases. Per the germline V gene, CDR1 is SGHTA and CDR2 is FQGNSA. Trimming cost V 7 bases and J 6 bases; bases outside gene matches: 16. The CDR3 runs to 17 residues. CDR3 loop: CASKTAGGLSLSGELFF. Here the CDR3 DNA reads TGTGCCAGCAAGACGGCGGGGGGATTAAGCCTTTCCGGGGAGCTGTTTTTT.

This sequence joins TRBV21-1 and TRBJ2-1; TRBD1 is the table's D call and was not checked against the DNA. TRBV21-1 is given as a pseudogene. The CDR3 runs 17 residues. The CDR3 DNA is TGTGCCAGCAGACACAGGGTGGGAAGGCTCCCCTACAATGAGCAGTTCTTC. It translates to CASRHRVGRLPYNEQFF.